The rows below give T cell receptor beta chains drawn from one sample of a study of T-cell memory formation after mild COVID-19. TCRdb re-derived calls from the 5' RACE reads in MiXCR, one entry per CDR3 protein. The table lists roughly 500,000 distinct CDR3 sequences, roughly 22% of them singletons. Sequencing used PBMCs or a T cell subset sorted from them (not recorded which). These receptors originate from an adult woman who had mild COVID-19 (a few samples of this study predate the infection). Cell type and time point are not known. Each CDR3 is given without its conserved first and last residue.

V,J,CDR3
TRBV6-2/TRBV6-3,TRBJ2-6,ASQLIRGSTGANVLT
TRBV18,TRBJ1-4,ASSPSRAMFEKLF
TRBV12-3/TRBV12-4,TRBJ2-1,ASSLGLGRFSNEQF
TRBV9,TRBJ2-1,ASSPRGTGLSSYNEQF
TRBV7-9,TRBJ2-2,AREIQGPGELF
TRBV24-1,TRBJ2-1,ATSESGTGNEQF
TRBV7-2,TRBJ2-7,ASSQIQGPFYEQY
TRBV12-3/TRBV12-4,TRBJ2-2,ASSLRAGELF
TRBV19,TRBJ1-2,ASSNTVKGGYT
TRBV6-6,TRBJ2-2,ASRGVREPGELF
TRBV7-9,TRBJ2-2,ASSPLAGGRTGELF
TRBV3-1,TRBJ2-5,ASEDRVQETQY
TRBV4-3,TRBJ1-5,ASSQDGQVNQPQH
TRBV5-6,TRBJ2-2,ASSFQGSGELF
TRBV10-3,TRBJ2-3,AISEPGLAGRSGTDTQY
TRBV14,TRBJ1-2,ASSPGPSVNYGYT